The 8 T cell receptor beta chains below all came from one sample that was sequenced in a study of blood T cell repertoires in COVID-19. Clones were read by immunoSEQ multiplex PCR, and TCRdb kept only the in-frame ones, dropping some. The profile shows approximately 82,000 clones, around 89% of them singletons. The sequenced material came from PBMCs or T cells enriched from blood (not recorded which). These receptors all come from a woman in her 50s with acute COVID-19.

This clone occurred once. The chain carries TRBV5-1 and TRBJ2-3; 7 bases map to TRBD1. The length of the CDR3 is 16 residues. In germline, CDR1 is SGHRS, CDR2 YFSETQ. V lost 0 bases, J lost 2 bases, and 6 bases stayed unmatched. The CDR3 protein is CASSLGQGFFTDTQYF. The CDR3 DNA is TGCGCCAGCAGCTTGGGACAGGGATTTTTCACAGATACGCAGTATTTT.

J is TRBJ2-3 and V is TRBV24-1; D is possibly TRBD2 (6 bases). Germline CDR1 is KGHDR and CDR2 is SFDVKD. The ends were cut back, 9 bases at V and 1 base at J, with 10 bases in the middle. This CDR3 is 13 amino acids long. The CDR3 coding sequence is TGTGCCACCGGGAGGAGGGGCACAGATACGCAGTATTTT. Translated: CATGRRGTDTQYF.

CDR3 nucleotides: TGTGCCAGCAGCCCGTCTAGCTCTGGAAACACCATATATTTT. This sequence encodes CASSPSSSGNTIYF. The chain uses TRBV3-1 (or the pseudogene TRBV3-2) and TRBJ1-3; D remains unclear. The CDR3 loop spans 14 amino acids. The V gene's germline CDR1 is LGHDT and CDR2 YNNKEL (reference sequence). V shed 4 bases and J shed 0 bases, with 7 bases lying between them.

The CDR3 loop reads CASSPGQLRSYEQYF. CDR3 sequence (DNA): TGTGCCAGCAGCCCCGGACAACTTCGTTCCTACGAGCAGTACTTC. The chain employs TRBV3-1 (or the pseudogene TRBV3-2) and TRBJ2-7, with a weak D call TRBD1 (5 bases). The germline gives CDR1 LGHDT, CDR2 YNNKEL (reference sequence). This CDR3 has 15 residues. V lost 4 bases and J 1 base, leaving 14 bases between the germline ends.

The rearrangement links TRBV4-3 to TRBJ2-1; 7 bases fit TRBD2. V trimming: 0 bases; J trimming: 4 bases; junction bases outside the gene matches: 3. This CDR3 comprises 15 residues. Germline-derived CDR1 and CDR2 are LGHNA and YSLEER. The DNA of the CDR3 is TGCGCCAGCAGCCAAGATTTCGGGGGGTACAATGAGCAGTTCTTC. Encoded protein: CASSQDFGGYNEQFF.

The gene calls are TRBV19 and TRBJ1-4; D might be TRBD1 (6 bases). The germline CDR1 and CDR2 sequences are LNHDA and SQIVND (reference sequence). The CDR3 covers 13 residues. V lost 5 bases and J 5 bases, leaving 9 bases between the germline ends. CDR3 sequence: CASSLQGNEKLFF. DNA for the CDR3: TGTGCCAGTAGTCTACAGGGAAATGAAAAACTGTTTTTT.

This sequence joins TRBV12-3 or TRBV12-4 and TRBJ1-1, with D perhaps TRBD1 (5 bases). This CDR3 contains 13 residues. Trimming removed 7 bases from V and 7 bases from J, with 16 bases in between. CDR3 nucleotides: TGTGCCAGCACCCCGGGGGGTGGTAATGAAGCTTTCTTT. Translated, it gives CASTPGGGNEAFF.

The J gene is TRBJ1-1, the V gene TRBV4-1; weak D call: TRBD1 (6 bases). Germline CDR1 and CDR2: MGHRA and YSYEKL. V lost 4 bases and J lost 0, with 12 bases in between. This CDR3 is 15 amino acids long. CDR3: CASSLWGLVNTEAFF. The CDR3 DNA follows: TGCGCCAGCAGCCTATGGGGGCTAGTGAACACTGAAGCTTTCTTT.